This T cell receptor (beta chain) was recovered during a study of T cell changes during pregnancy in multiple sclerosis. V lost 5 bases to trimming and J lost 3 bases; unmatched junction nucleotides: 4. The CDR3 runs 16 residues. CDR1 and CDR2 from the germline V gene are SGHAT and FQNNGV. Sequencing was performed with immunoSEQ multiplex PCR; in TCRdb, only in-frame clones are kept and a portion is missing. This table holds 55,000 to 70,000 clones, around 90% found once. The rearrangement uses TRBV11-2 and TRBJ2-3; the match to TRBD2 covers 14 bases. This clonotype was obtained from a female donor in good health, enrolled as a control in a pregnancy study. The specimen comprised peripheral blood, sampled in the second trimester of pregnancy. The CDR3 sequence: CASSPRTSGRTDTQYF. As DNA, the CDR3 is TGTGCCAGCAGCCCCCGGACTAGCGGGAGGACAGATACGCAGTATTTT.